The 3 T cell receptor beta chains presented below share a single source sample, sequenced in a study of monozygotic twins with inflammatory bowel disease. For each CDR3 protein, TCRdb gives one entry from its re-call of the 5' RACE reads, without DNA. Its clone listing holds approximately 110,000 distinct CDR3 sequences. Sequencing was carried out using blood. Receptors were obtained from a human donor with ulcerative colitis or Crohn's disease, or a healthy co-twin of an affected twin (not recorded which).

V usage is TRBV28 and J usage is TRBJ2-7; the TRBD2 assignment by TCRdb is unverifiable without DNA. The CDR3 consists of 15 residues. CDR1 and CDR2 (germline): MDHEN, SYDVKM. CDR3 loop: CASSLSAGETYEQYF.

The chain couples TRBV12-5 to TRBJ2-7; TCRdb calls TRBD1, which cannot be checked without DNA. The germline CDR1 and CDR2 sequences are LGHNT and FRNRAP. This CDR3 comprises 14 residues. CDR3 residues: CASGLVRGPREQYF.

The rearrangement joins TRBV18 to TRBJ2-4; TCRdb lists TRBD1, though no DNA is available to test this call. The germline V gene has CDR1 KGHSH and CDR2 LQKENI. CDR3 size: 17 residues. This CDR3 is CASSPGTGVLAKNIQYF.